This T cell receptor (beta chain) stems from a study of shared clonotypes between healthy human individuals. Assay: immunoSEQ multiplex PCR; the TCRdb copy retains only in-frame clones and omits some. The table lists 2 million to 2.5 million clones, 85% to 95% of them singletons. For this clone: Its antigen is currently unknown. Different DNA sequences within this sample yield the same CDR3.

CDR3 length: 14 residues. Trimming removed 0 bases from V and 4 bases from J, with 9 bases in between. Germline CDR1 reads LNHNV; CDR2 reads YYDKDF (reference sequence). Whole-study results and caveats: The generation probabilities recorded for non-shared clonotypes fell below those of clonotypes shared by all four donors.

The genes are TRBV15 and TRBJ1-2; tentatively, D is TRBD1 (5 bases). The sequence derives from a man between 18 and 29 years old in good health. Some clones in this sample may be carry-over from other donors' samples. Sequencing was carried out using naive CD4+ T cells from PBMCs. The subset is: CD45RA+ positively selected. The CDR3: CATSRETGPYGYTF. The CDR3 DNA follows: TGTGCCACCAGCAGAGAGACGGGACCCTATGGCTACACCTTC.